The sequence of this T cell receptor beta chain was determined in a study of cytomegalovirus exposure and HLA in healthy donors. TCRdb's copy holds only in-frame clones and misses some; the assay was immunoSEQ multiplex PCR. Of roughly 200,000 clones in the sample, about 89% are singletons; the top ten hold 6% to 8.5%. In its sample, this clone was seen once. Its antigen is unidentified. Study-level results: In a later analysis, first-cohort TCR clusters were found to tend to co-occur in the roughly 120 validation repertoires. The study labeled around 160 TCR beta chains cytomegalovirus-associated. In vitro testing confirmed a few CMV-associated chains as specific for CMV antigens.

The specimen was PBMCs. This TCR derives from a man aged 25 to 40 in good health and CMV-seropositive.

In nucleotides, the CDR3 is TGTGCCACCAGGAACACTGAAGCTTTCTTT. The encoded protein is CATRNTEAFF. The rearrangement links TRBV28 to TRBJ1-1; D is ambiguous. Per the germline V gene, CDR1 is MDHEN and CDR2 is SYDVKM. The CDR3 loop spans 10 amino acids. With 10 bases removed from V and 1 base from J, the gap between germline ends came to 4 bases.